The T cell receptor beta chain described here comes from a study of CD8 T cells in ankylosing spondylitis. The CDR3 covers 15 residues. Germline V CDR1 and CDR2: LNHNV, YYDKDF (reference sequence). V lost 0 bases and J 9 bases, leaving 17 bases between the germline ends. This clonotype was detected only a few times. MiXCR, run by TCRdb on the 5' RACE reads, gives a single entry per CDR3 protein. Among around 150,000 distinct CDR3 sequences, 9.5% to 13% were seen once, and the ten largest hold 29%. Sequencing was carried out using blood, either unsorted or a sorted T cell fraction (not recorded which). The chain couples TRBV15 to TRBJ1-1; a weak D match, TRBD1 (5 bases). The receptor was isolated from a male donor with ankylosing spondylitis or in good health (not recorded which). The CDR3 region has the DNA TGTGCCACCAGCAGAGATAGGGGTCCGGGCCAAAAAGCTTTCTTT. Translating gives CATSRDRGPGQKAFF.